This T cell receptor beta chain was documented in a study of T-cell reconstitution after alpha-beta-depleted transplantation in children. Unique molecular identifiers were incorporated during preparation of the TCRbeta library. From the PCR reads, TCRdb called clonotypes with MiXCR, one entry per CDR3 protein. The sample lists about 500,000 distinct CDR3 sequences; about 31% were seen once. The germline gives CDR1 DFQATT, CDR2 SNEGSKA (reference sequence). Trimming took 0 bases from V and 2 from J, leaving 10 bases between them. The CDR3 loop spans 14 amino acids. Source: PBMCs from the stem cell graft donor, taken from the stem cell graft. The rearrangement links TRBV20-1 to TRBJ1-2; D call uncertain. This clonotype was obtained from a human donor who donated a stem cell graft to a child with aplastic anemia. The CDR3 is CSARDTENNYGYTF. As DNA, the CDR3 is TGCAGTGCTAGAGACACAGAGAACAACTATGGCTACACCTTC.